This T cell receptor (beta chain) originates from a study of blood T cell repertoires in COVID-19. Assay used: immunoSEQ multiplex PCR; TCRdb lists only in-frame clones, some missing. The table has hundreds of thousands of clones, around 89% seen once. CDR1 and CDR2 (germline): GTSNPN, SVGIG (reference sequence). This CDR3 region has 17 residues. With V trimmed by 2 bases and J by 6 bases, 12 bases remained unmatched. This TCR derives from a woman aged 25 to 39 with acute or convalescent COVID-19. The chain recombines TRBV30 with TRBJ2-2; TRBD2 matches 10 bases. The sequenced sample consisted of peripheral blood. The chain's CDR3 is CAWSQEGSGGFAGELFF. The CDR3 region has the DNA TGTGCCTGGAGTCAGGAGGGTAGCGGGGGGTTCGCCGGGGAGCTGTTTTTT.